This T cell receptor (beta chain) emerged from a study of TIL therapy for anti-PD-1-resistant metastatic lung cancer. Study overall: Patients had a median age of 54 years (range about 35-85).

Sequencing used immunoSEQ v3. Data came from immunoSEQ multiplex PCR; TCRdb stores just in-frame clones and leaves some out. Among about 7,500 clones listed, roughly 69% were seen once. CDR3 size: 16 residues. V was cut by 7 bases and J by 0 bases, with 16 bases left in between. Germline assignment: CDR1 SNHLY and CDR2 FYNNEI. Points from the study as a whole: Treatment-naive, never-smoker and oncogene-addicted patients were overrepresented in this highly selected cohort.

The time point denotes: pre-treatment sample, taken before nivolumab and TIL therapy. The tumor samples were excised metastases, mostly pleural nodules or supraclavicular lymph nodes. Patients then received nivolumab; progressors got lymphodepletion, TIL and IL-2. This clone was picked up a small number of times. Its specificity is unknown. The material was tumor tissue, obtained at baseline. The chain carries TRBV2 and TRBJ1-3, with unresolved D. This receptor was taken from a person between 25 and 80 years old with non-small cell lung cancer. The CDR3 loop is CASTLEGLLSGNTIYF. The CDR3 region has the DNA TGTGCCAGCACCTTAGAAGGGCTGCTCTCTGGAAACACCATATATTTT.